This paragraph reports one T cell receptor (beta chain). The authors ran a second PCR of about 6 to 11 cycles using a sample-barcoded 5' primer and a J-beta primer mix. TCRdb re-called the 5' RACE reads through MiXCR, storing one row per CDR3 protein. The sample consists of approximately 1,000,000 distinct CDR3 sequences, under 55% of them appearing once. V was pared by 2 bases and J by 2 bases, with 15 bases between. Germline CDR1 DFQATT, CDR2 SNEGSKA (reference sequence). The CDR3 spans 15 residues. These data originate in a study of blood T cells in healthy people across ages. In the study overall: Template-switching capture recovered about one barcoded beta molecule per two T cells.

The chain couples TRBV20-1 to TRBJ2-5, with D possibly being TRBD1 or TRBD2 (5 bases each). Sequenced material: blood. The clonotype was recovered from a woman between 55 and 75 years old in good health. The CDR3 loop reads CSARPPAGRQETQYF. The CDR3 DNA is TGCAGTGCTAGACCTCCTGCAGGGAGACAAGAGACCCAGTACTTC.